These T cell receptor beta chains were read from a single sample in a study of T cells in localized non-small cell lung cancer. TCRdb's table, derived via immunoSEQ multiplex PCR, lists solely in-frame clones and lacks some. The sample includes 15,000 to 20,000 clones, around 83% seen only once; the top ten take approximately 35%. Specimen: peripheral blood, collected before any cancer treatment. Receptor source: a male donor at least 60 years old with stage III lung adenocarcinoma. Each CDR3 is given with its conserved first and last residue. D genes are given only for firm matches. Clone size is given for some rows only: seen once, a few or many times, or a class if the clone is expanded.

D gene	V gene	J gene	clone size	CDR3 protein	CDR3 DNA
TRBD1	TRBV7-6	TRBJ2-2	NA	CASSLARDRGNTGELFF	TGTGCCAGCAGCTTAGCTAGGGACAGGGGGAACACCGGGGAGCTGTTTTTT
NA	TRBV6-6	TRBJ1-2	NA	CASSVRRDYGYTF	TGTGCCAGCAGTGTCAGGAGGGACTATGGCTACACCTTC
TRBD2	TRBV2	TRBJ2-1	NA	CASSDSSGGLYNEQFF	TGTGCCAGCAGCGATTCTAGCGGGGGACTTTACAATGAGCAGTTCTTC
NA	TRBV5-1	TRBJ2-1	once	CASSLEVSGSSYNEQFF	TGCGCCAGCAGCTTGGAAGTTAGCGGTAGCTCCTACAATGAGCAGTTCTTC
NA	TRBV19	TRBJ1-4	once	CASRWGKATNEKLFF	TGTGCCAGCCGCTGGGGGAAGGCAACTAATGAAAAACTGTTTTTT
TRBD1	TRBV2	TRBJ1-5	NA	CASTGTGGSQPQHF	TGTGCCAGCACTGGGACAGGGGGTAGTCAGCCCCAGCATTTT
NA	TRBV13	TRBJ2-7	NA	CASSFGTYEQYF	TGTGCCAGCAGCTTCGGGACCTACGAGCAGTACTTC
NA	TRBV7-9	TRBJ1-2	NA	CASSFQGPAGGPRSYTF	TGTGCCAGCAGCTTTCAGGGACCTGCTGGAGGCCCCCGGAGCTACACCTTC
NA	TRBV19	TRBJ1-6	NA	CASSITMRIGSPLHF	TGTGCCAGTAGTATAACAATGAGGATAGGTTCACCCCTCCACTTT
TRBD1	TRBV5-1	TRBJ1-5	NA	CASSFGTGDGQPQHF	TGTGCCAGCAGCTTTGGGACAGGTGACGGTCAGCCCCAGCATTTT
TRBD1	TRBV25-1	TRBJ1-4	few	CASTPGTGNTGEKLFF	TGTGCCAGCACCCCCGGGACAGGAAATACCGGGGAAAAACTGTTTTTT
NA	TRBV27	TRBJ2-1	NA	CASSLRQGGAEQFF	TGTGCCAGCAGTTTACGGCAGGGGGGAGCAGAGCAGTTCTTC
NA	TRBV11-2	TRBJ2-7	NA	CASSSNMVRSYEQYF	TGTGCCAGCAGCTCGAACATGGTTCGATCCTACGAGCAGTACTTC
NA	TRBV6-4	TRBJ2-3	NA	CASSWGGPTDTQYF	TGTGCCAGCTCTTGGGGAGGTCCCACAGATACGCAGTATTTT
TRBD1	TRBV7-3	TRBJ1-1	NA	CASSLTRQGGLNTEAFF	TGTGCCAGCAGCTTAACTCGGCAGGGGGGCTTAAACACTGAAGCTTTCTTT
TRBD2	TRBV5-1	TRBJ2-1	NA	CASSTGLAGGHSYNEQFF	TGCGCCAGCAGCACGGGACTAGCGGGGGGCCACTCCTACAATGAGCAGTTCTTC
TRBD1	TRBV27	TRBJ1-2	NA	CASSLSSGQGAYGYTF	TGTGCCAGCAGTTTATCATCGGGACAGGGGGCCTATGGCTACACCTTC
NA	TRBV27	TRBJ2-7	NA	CASSAGRIGTSSYEQYF	TGTGCCAGCAGCGCCGGACGGATAGGGACGAGCTCCTACGAGCAGTACTTC